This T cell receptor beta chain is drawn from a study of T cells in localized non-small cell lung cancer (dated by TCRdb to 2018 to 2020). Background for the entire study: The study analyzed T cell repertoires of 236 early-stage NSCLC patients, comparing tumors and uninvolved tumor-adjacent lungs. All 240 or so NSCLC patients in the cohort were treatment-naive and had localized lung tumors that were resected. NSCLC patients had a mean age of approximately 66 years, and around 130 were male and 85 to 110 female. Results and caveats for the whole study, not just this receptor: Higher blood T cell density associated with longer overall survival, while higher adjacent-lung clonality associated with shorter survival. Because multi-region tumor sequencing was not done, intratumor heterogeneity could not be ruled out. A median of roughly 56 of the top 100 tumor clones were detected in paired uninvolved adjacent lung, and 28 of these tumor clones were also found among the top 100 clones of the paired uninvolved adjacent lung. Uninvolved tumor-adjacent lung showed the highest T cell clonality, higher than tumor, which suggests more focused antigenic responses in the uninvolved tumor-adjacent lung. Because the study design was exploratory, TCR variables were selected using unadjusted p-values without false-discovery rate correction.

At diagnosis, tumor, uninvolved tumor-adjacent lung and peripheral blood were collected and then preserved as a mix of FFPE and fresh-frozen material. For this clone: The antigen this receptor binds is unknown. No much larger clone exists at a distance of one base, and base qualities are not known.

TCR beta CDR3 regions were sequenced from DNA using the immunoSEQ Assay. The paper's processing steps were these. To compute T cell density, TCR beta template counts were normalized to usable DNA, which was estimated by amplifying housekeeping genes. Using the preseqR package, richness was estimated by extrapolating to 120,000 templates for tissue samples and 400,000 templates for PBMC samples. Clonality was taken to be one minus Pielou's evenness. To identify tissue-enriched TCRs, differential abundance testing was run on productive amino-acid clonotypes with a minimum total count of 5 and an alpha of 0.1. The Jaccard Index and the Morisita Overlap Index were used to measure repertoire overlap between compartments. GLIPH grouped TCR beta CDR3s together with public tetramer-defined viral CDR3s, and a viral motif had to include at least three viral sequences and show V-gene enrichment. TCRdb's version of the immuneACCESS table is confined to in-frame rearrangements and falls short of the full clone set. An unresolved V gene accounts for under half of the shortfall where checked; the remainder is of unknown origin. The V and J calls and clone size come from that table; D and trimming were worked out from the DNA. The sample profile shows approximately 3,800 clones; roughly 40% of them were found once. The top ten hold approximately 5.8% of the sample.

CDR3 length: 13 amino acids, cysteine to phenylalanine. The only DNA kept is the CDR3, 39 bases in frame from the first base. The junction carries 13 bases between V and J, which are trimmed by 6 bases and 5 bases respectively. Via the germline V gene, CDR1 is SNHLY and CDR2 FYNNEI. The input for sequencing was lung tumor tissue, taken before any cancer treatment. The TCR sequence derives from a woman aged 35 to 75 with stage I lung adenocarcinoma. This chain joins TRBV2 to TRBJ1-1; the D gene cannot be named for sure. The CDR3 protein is CASRMDPGTEAFF. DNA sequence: TGTGCCAGCAGGATGGATCCGGGGACTGAAGCTTTCTTT.